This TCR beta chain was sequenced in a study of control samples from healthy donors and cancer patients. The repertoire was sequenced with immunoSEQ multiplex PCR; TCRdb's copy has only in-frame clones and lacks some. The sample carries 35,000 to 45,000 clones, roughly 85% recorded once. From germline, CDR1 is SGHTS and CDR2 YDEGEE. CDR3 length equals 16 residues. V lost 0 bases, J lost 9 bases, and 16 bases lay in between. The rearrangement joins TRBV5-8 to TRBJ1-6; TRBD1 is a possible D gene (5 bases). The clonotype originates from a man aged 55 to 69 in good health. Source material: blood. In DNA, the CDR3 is TGTGCCAGCAGCTTGGGGGTCGGGGGGGTTTTTTCACCCCTCCACTTT. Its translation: CASSLGVGGVFSPLHF.